Following are 17 T cell receptor beta chains from one sample sequenced in a study of CD8+CD57+ T cells in acquired aplastic anemia. TCR beta VDJ combinations and CDR3 sequences were profiled from genomic DNA. One entry per CDR3 protein results from TCRdb running MiXCR on the reads. The sample has 200,000 to 250,000 distinct CDR3 sequences; about 37% are singletons. The material sequenced was sorted CD4+, CD8+, or CD8+CD57+ T cells (not recorded which) from PBMCs. These receptors all come from a human donor in good health, serving as a control.

This clonotype was detected many times. The rearrangement uses TRBV29-1 and TRBJ1-2; D not resolved. CDR1 SQVTM and CDR2 ANQGSEA come from the germline V gene. Trimming cost V 4 bases and J 5 bases, with 14 bases left between them. The CDR3 length is 13 residues. In DNA form, the CDR3 reads TGCAGCGTTGCTCTCCACCCCGCGTATGGCTACACCTTC. Residues: CSVALHPAYGYTF.

This clonotype came up many times. CDR3 DNA sequence: TGCGCCAGCAGCTTGGCGGCAGGGGTTGACTATGGCTACACCTTC. This gives the protein CASSLAAGVDYGYTF. This chain connects TRBV5-1 to TRBJ1-2, with D tentatively TRBD1 (6 bases). V shed 0 bases and J shed 3 bases, with 12 bases lying between them. The CDR3 contains 15 residues. Germline CDR1 reads SGHRS; CDR2 reads YFSETQ.

This clonotype was counted a single time. The genes are TRBV6-1 and TRBJ1-2; 7 bases align to TRBD1. Germline CDR1 and CDR2: MNHNS and SASEGT. There are 13 residues in the CDR3. V shed 6 bases and J 6 bases; nucleotides not matched to a gene: 7. The CDR3, as DNA: TGTGCCAGCAGGACACAGGGGCCTCATGGCTACACCTTC. This gives the protein CASRTQGPHGYTF.

This chain uses TRBV29-1 with TRBJ2-5; 8 bases line up with TRBD2. V lost 4 bases and J lost 5; bases outside the gene matches: 9. This CDR3 comprises 14 residues. Germline V gives CDR1 SQVTM, CDR2 ANQGSEA. CDR3 bases: TGCAGCGTTGCCCGGGCGGGGGGCGGGGAGACCCAGTACTTC. Protein: CSVARAGGGETQYF. The complete variable domain, with remaining parts taken from reference TRBV29-1 and TRBJ2-5, reads SAVISQKPSRDICQRGTSLTIQCQVDSQVTMMFWYRQQPGQSLTLIATANQGSEATYESGFVIDKFPISRPNLTFSTLTVSNMSPEDSSIYLCSVARAGGGETQYFGPGTRLLVL.

The chain is built from TRBV5-1 and TRBJ2-7; TRBD1 might be the D (5 bases). Trimming removed 4 bases from V and 2 bases from J, with 16 bases in between. The CDR3 sequence is 15 residues long. CDR1 SGHRS and CDR2 YFSETQ come from the germline V gene. The CDR3 region is CASSSAQGGTYEQYF. CDR3 coding DNA: TGCGCCAGCAGCAGCGCCCAGGGTGGAACCTACGAGCAGTACTTC.

This rearrangement joins TRBV10-3 to TRBJ2-2, with TRBD1 identical over 7 bases. Trimming took 10 bases from V and 6 from J; bases not matched to a gene: 11. The CDR3 is 14 residues long. Germline values: CDR1 ENHRY, CDR2 SYGVKD. The DNA of the CDR3 is TGTGCCACCGGGAAGGACGGACAGGCCGGGGAGCTGTTTTTT. Amino acids: CATGKDGQAGELFF.

This clonotype was observed many times. The CDR3 loop is CASRTSGKNIQYF. The DNA for the CDR3 is TGCGCCAGCAGAACTAGCGGGAAAAACATTCAGTACTTC. The rearrangement joins TRBV10-2 to TRBJ2-4; TRBD2 matches 9 bases. CDR1 is WSHSY, CDR2 SAAADI, per germline. This CDR3 has 13 residues. V lost 6 bases, J lost 4 bases, and 1 base stayed unmatched.

This clonotype was seen repeatedly, ten times or more. This chain uses TRBV5-1 with TRBJ2-7, with D tentatively TRBD1 (6 bases). The CDR3 loop spans 15 amino acids. The germline V and J ends were trimmed by 4 bases and 6 bases, with 20 bases remaining between them. In germline, CDR1 is SGHRS, CDR2 YFSETQ. Here the CDR3 reads CASSPTPTGWGEQYF. CDR3 coding DNA: TGCGCCAGCAGCCCGACCCCGACAGGTTGGGGCGAGCAGTACTTC.

This clonotype was seen only a few times. With a much larger clone just one base away, this may be a read error. The chain combines TRBV29-1 with TRBJ2-1; TRBD2 agrees at 8 bases. The CDR3 has 13 amino acids. CDR1 SQVTM and CDR2 ANQGSEA come from the germline V gene. With V trimmed by 8 bases and J by 0 bases, 3 bases remained unmatched. The CDR3 nucleotides read TGCAGCTCCCGGGAGGGCTCCTACAATGAGCAGTTCTTC. Translation gives CSSREGSYNEQFF.

Comment on this clonotype: Sequence at one end of the junction differs from germline and may be a read error. The chain carries TRBV2 and TRBJ1-2, with D uncertain. Germline values: CDR1 SNHLY, CDR2 FYNNEI. The CDR3 has 12 amino acids. Written as DNA, the CDR3 is TGTGCCGGCAGTGCGGTTAACTATGGCTACACCTTC. Amino acids: CAGSAVNYGYTF.

This clonotype was counted ten times or more. V gene TRBV20-1 combines with J gene TRBJ1-1; D gene uncertain. Trimming stripped 5 bases from V and 3 bases from J, with 10 bases between. CDR3 length: 12 amino acids. The germline gives CDR1 DFQATT, CDR2 SNEGSKA (reference sequence). In DNA form, the CDR3 reads TGCAGTGCTTCGAGAGATGACACTGAAGCTTTCTTT. This translates into CSASRDDTEAFF.

Note on this clonotype: A read error may account for a junction end that differs from germline. The chain combines TRBV10-3 with TRBJ2-3; the match to TRBD1 covers 11 bases. The germline V gene encodes CDR1 ENHRY and CDR2 SYGVKD. The CDR3 has 15 residues. The CDR3 loop is CASRTGTGGTGTQYF. Here the CDR3 DNA reads TGTGCCAGCAGGACCGGGACAGGGGGAACAGGTACGCAGTATTTT.

The rearrangement uses TRBV5-1 and TRBJ2-7; TRBD1 matches 11 bases. There are 16 residues in the CDR3. V was clipped by 0 bases and J by 5 bases; unmatched bases: 7. The germline CDR1 and CDR2 sequences are SGHRS and YFSETQ. This CDR3 reads CASSLDRTGGYDEQYF. The CDR3 DNA follows: TGCGCCAGCAGCTTGGACCGGACAGGGGGCTACGACGAGCAGTACTTC.

The table lists this clonotype with many counts. The chain is built from TRBV10-1 and TRBJ2-5, with 13 bases identical to TRBD2. V lost 0 bases to trimming and J lost 2 bases; unmatched junction nucleotides: 0. Germline-derived CDR1 and CDR2 are WNHNN and SYGVQD (reference sequence). The CDR3 has 16 residues. CDR3 coding DNA: TGCGCCAGCAGTGAGTCGACTAGCGGGGGGCAAGAGACCCAGTACTTC. Amino acids: CASSESTSGGQETQYF.

The sample holds many counts of this clonotype. The V call is TRBV19, the J call TRBJ2-7; D uncertain. The CDR3 sequence is 15 residues long. CDR1 is LNHDA and CDR2 is SQIVND in the germline V gene (reference sequence). V gave up 6 bases and J gave up 3 bases, with 18 bases separating them. The CDR3 DNA is TGTGCCAGTAGAGCAATTAGTGGGAATATCTACGAGCAGTACTTC. This translates into CASRAISGNIYEQYF.

The rearrangement uses TRBV6-5 and TRBJ1-2; D is unclear. The CDR3 extends over 14 amino acids. With 2 bases removed from V and 6 bases from J, the gap between germline ends came to 13 bases. Per the germline V gene, CDR1 is MNHEY and CDR2 is SVGAGI. CDR3 in amino acids: CASSYGPRGHGYTF. The CDR3 DNA reads as TGTGCCAGCAGTTACGGGCCCCGCGGCCATGGCTACACCTTC.

This clonotype was counted many times. The rearrangement links TRBV27 to TRBJ1-6; D is possibly TRBD1 (6 bases). Looked up from germline, CDR1 is MNHEY and CDR2 is SMNVEV (reference sequence). This CDR3 contains 15 residues. Trimming removed 3 bases from V and 9 bases from J, with 15 bases in between. CDR3 amino acids: CASSFGQLVGSPLHF. The CDR3 DNA reads TGTGCCAGCAGTTTCGGACAGTTAGTGGGTTCACCCCTCCACTTT.